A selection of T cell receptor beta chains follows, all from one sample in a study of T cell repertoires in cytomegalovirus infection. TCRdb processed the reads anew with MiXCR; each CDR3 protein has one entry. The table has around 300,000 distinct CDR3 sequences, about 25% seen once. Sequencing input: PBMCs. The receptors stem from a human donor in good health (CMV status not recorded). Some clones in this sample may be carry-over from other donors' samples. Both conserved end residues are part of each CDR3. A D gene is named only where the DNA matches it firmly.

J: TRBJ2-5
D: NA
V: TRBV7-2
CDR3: CASSLGLQETQYF

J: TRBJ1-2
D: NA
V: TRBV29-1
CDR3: CSVEELNRSYTF

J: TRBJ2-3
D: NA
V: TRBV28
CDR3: CASSLGGNAADTQYF

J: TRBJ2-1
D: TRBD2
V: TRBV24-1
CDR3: CATSGLALYNEQFF

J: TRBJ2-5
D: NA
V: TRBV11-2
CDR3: CASSLGGDGTQYF

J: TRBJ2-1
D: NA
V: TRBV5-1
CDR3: CASSLDPIQLSDEQFF

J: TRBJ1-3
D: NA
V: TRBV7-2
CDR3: CASSLAINSGNTIYF

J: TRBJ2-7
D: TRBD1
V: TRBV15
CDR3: CATSRDPPGQGGSYEQYF

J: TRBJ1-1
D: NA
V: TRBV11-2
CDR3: CASSFLKGQNTEAFF

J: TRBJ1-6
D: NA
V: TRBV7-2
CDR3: CASSDQGNSPLHF

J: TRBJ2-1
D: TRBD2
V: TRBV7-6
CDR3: CASSIMGLAVLFF

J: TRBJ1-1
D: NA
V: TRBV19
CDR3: CASKQDLNTEAFF

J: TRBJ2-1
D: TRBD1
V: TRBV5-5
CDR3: CASSLAAGGYNEQFF

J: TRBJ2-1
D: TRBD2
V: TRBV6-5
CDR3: CASTRDYNNEQFF

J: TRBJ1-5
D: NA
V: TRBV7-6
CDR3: CASSLKGLNQPQHF

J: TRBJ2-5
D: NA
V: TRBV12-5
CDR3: CASGDGTRTRETQYF

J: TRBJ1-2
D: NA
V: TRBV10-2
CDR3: CASSEGRWAYGYTF

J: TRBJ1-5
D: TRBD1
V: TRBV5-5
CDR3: CASSLTGGPYSNQPQHF

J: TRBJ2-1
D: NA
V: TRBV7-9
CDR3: CASSRDTAGRSNEQFF

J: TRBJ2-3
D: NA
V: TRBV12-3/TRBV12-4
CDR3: CASSPQGRGSTDTQYF

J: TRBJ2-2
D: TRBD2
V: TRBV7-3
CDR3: CASSFAGGQNTGELFF

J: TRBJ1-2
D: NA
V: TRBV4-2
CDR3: CASSPIQGSYTF

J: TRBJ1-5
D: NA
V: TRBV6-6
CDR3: CASRRRTENQPQHF